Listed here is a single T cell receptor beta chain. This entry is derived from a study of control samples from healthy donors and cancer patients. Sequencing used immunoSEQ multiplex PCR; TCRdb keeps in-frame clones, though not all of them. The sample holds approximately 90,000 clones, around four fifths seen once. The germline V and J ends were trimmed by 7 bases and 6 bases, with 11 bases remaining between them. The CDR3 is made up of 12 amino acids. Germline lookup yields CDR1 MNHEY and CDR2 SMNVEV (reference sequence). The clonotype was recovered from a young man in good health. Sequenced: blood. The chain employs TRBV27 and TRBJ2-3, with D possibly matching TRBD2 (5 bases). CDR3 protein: CASMGSEDTQYF. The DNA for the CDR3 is TGTGCCAGCATGGGTAGCGAGGATACGCAGTATTTT.